The 11 T cell receptor beta chains listed next were all sequenced from one sample in a study of T cell repertoires in cytomegalovirus infection. What these receptors recognize is not known. MiXCR, applied by TCRdb to the reads, yields one record per CDR3 protein. The repertoire holds 900,000 to 950,000 distinct CDR3 sequences, with approximately 31% as singletons. The sample here was cultured CD8+ T cells from PBMCs, taken from culture after CMV antigen stimulation. The receptors stem from a human donor in good health (CMV status not recorded). Some clones in this sample may be carry-over from other donors' samples.

This sequence joins TRBV7-6 and TRBJ1-5; D is perhaps TRBD1 (5 bases). Germline lookup yields CDR1 SGHVS and CDR2 FNYEAQ. Deletions cut 4 bases from V and 7 bases from J, with 14 bases between. The CDR3 consists of 14 residues. The DNA of the CDR3 is TGTGCCAGCAGCTCGGGAGGGGCCAACCAGCCCCAGCATTTT. Translation gives CASSSGGANQPQHF. Drawing the rest from reference TRBV7-6 and TRBJ1-5, the complete variable domain is GAGVSQSPRYKVTKRGQDVALRCDPISGHVSLYWYRQALGQGPEFLTYFNYEAQQDKSGLPNDRFSAERPEGSISTLTIQRTEQRDSAMYRCASSSGGANQPQHFGDGTRLSIL.

About this clonotype itself: A read error may be the cause here, since a much bigger clone is one base away. The chain has TRBV12-3 or TRBV12-4 and TRBJ2-3, with a weak D call TRBD2 (5 bases). The CDR3 loop spans 18 amino acids. Written as DNA, the CDR3 is TGTGCCAGCAGTTTCCATCCTCTAGCATCGGCAAACACAGATATGCAGTATTTT. Protein: CASSFHPLASANTDMQYF.

The chain uses TRBV5-5 and TRBJ1-5; no clear D gene. CDR1 and CDR2 (germline): SGHKS, YYEKEE (reference sequence). CDR3 size: 15 residues. V gave up 0 bases and J gave up 5 bases, with 12 bases separating them. The CDR3 here is CASSLGVGLDQPQHF. The CDR3 bases are TGTGCCAGCAGCTTGGGAGTTGGGTTGGATCAGCCCCAGCATTTT.

The gene calls are TRBV7-9 and TRBJ2-7, with D unresolved. The CDR3 runs 13 residues. The germline V gene encodes CDR1 SEHNR and CDR2 FQNEAQ (reference sequence). Trimming stripped 6 bases from V and 2 bases from J, with 11 bases between. As DNA, the CDR3 is TGTGCCAGCAGAGGACGGGTAACCTACGAGCAGTACTTC. The encoded protein is CASRGRVTYEQYF.

The gene calls are TRBV9 and TRBJ2-1; 9 positions match TRBD2. Trimming at V came to 4 bases and at J to 4 bases, leaving 9 bases not matched to a gene. Germline V gives CDR1 SGDLS, CDR2 YYNGEE. The CDR3 has 16 residues. DNA for the CDR3: TGTGCCAGCAGCCAAAGCGGGGGGACCCTTTACAATGAGCAGTTCTTC. This translates into CASSQSGGTLYNEQFF.

This clonotype was counted only a few times. CDR3 residues: CASSRTRDSYNEQFF. As DNA, the CDR3 is TGCGCCAGCAGCCGAACCAGGGACTCCTACAATGAGCAGTTCTTC. The J gene is TRBJ2-1, the V gene TRBV4-1, with a possible D match to TRBD1 (5 bases). CDR1 is MGHRA and CDR2 is YSYEKL in the germline V gene. The CDR3 is made up of 15 amino acids. V lost 4 bases and J lost 0, with 10 bases in between.

This clonotype turned up a few times. Here the CDR3 reads CASSPDPGRFYNEQFF. CDR3 DNA: TGTGCCAGCAGTCCCGACCCCGGACGGTTTTACAATGAGCAGTTCTTC. The rearrangement joins TRBV7-3 to TRBJ2-1; D remains unclear. Between the trimmed V and J ends, which lost 6 bases and 4 bases, there was a span of 19 bases. Germline CDR1 and CDR2: SGHTA and FQGTGA. The CDR3 spans 16 residues.

This clonotype appeared a few times. This chain links TRBV19 with TRBJ1-5, with 10 positions matching TRBD1. The ends lost 3 bases at V and 6 bases at J; junction bases unmatched: 5. The CDR3 is 15 residues long. CDR1 LNHDA and CDR2 SQIVND come from the germline V gene (reference sequence). Here the CDR3 DNA reads TGTGCCAGTAGTATCGTCCGGGACAGGGGTCAGCCCCAGCATTTT. Translated, it gives CASSIVRDRGQPQHF.

This clonotype was seen a handful of times. The J gene is TRBJ2-6, the V gene TRBV28; a possible D gene is TRBD2 (5 bases). The CDR3 is 14 residues long. Germline V gene data show CDR1 as MDHEN and CDR2 as SYDVKM. V lost 8 bases, J lost 2 bases, and 10 bases lay in between. CDR3 residues: CASEPGAGANVLTF. CDR3 nucleotides: TGTGCCAGCGAACCCGGGGCTGGGGCCAACGTCCTGACTTTC.

The chain joins TRBV27 to TRBJ1-1; 8 bases fit TRBD1. Germline assignment: CDR1 MNHEY and CDR2 SMNVEV (reference sequence). The CDR3 sequence is 14 residues long. Unmatched junction bases numbered 7, after V lost 4 bases and J lost 6 bases. The CDR3 loop is CASSSQGGRAEAFF. CDR3 sequence (DNA): TGTGCCAGCAGTTCACAGGGGGGTAGGGCTGAAGCTTTCTTT.

The CDR3 DNA reads TGTGCCAGCAGGAAACTAGGGGGGGAAGTCCAAGAGACCCAGTACTTC. Protein product: CASRKLGGEVQETQYF. V and J are TRBV7-6 and TRBJ2-5, with a tentative D call TRBD2 (7 bases). Trimming took off 6 bases at V and 1 base at J, with 18 bases between the two ends. The CDR3 is made up of 16 amino acids. Germline V gene sequence: CDR1 SGHVS, CDR2 FNYEAQ.